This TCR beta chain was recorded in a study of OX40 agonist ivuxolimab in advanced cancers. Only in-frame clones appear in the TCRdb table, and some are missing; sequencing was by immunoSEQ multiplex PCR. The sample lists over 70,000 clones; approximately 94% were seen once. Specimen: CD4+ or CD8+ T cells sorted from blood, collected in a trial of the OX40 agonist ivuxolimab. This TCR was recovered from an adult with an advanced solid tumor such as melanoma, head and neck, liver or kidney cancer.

The CDR3 coding sequence is TGCGCCAGCAGCCAAGCAGGGCGAACTTATGGCCAAGAGACCCAGTACTTC. It translates to CASSQAGRTYGQETQYF. V gene TRBV4-1 combines with J gene TRBJ2-5; perhaps TRBD1 as D (5 bases). CDR1 MGHRA and CDR2 YSYEKL come from the germline V gene. The CDR3 covers 17 residues. V was pared by 1 base and J by 1 base, with 16 bases between.